The rows below give T cell receptor beta chains drawn from one sample of a study of T cells after yellow fever vaccination. From the 5' RACE reads, TCRdb called clonotypes with MiXCR, one entry per CDR3 protein. This sample has tens of thousands of distinct CDR3 sequences; approximately 8% occur once, and the top ten carry roughly two fifths. Material: CD8+ T cells sorted from PBMCs, obtained on the day of the yellow fever booster vaccination. These receptors all come from a man aged 25-40 years who received the YFV17D yellow fever vaccine. CDR3s leave out the opening cysteine and the closing phenylalanine or tryptophan.

TRBV7-9,TRBJ2-7,ASSLTGATYEQY
TRBV20-1,TRBJ2-1,SAPTSGPYNEQF
TRBV6-5,TRBJ2-1,ASRNGGGQF
TRBV20-1,TRBJ2-7,SARQGTYEQY
TRBV6-2/TRBV6-3,TRBJ1-1,ASKLRDTWGTEAF
TRBV5-1,TRBJ2-1,ASSLGQGALGNNEQF
TRBV11-2,TRBJ2-2,ATSTNGELF
TRBV4-1,TRBJ1-1,ASSPLDRDTEAF
TRBV20-1,TRBJ2-7,SARDSQLTYEQY
TRBV15,TRBJ2-7,ATSRDLGRTYEQY
TRBV20-1,TRBJ2-7,SARATSGSWYEQY
TRBV2,TRBJ2-1,ATRGSDNEQF
TRBV7-9,TRBJ2-5,ASSLMVGEETQY
TRBV20-1,TRBJ2-7,SAKTGAYEQY
TRBV24-1,TRBJ2-5,ATSDLRAGRQETQY
TRBV30,TRBJ2-5,AWTAGLGTQY
TRBV7-6,TRBJ2-7,ASSPDIAGGSYEQY
TRBV15,TRBJ2-1,ATSVRASSYNEQF
TRBV5-1,TRBJ1-4,ASSDGGSEKLF
TRBV9,TRBJ2-5,ASSVDAGDQETQY
TRBV7-8,TRBJ2-3,ASNKLAGGGDTQY
TRBV25-1,TRBJ1-1,ASSEEYTEAF
TRBV5-1,TRBJ2-7,ASSLGGYSYEQY